The subject of this entry is one T cell receptor beta chain. This sample was included in a study of cytomegalovirus exposure and HLA in healthy donors. For the study at large: It was reported in a later analysis that the same platform had been used for the 120 validation repertoires as for the roughly 700 first-cohort repertoires.

Data came from immunoSEQ multiplex PCR; TCRdb stores just in-frame clones and leaves some out. The sample has around 150,000 clones, roughly 96% seen once. Germline CDR1 SNHLY, CDR2 FYNNEI. The CDR3 contains 13 residues. The V end lost 1 base, the J end lost 7 bases, and 5 bases lay between the germline ends. The V call is TRBV2, the J call TRBJ1-6; D is unresolved. Source material: PBMCs. This clonotype was sampled from a woman aged 18-29 years in good health and CMV-seronegative. The CDR3 nucleotides are TGTGCCAGCAGTGAAGGTCGGAATTCACCCCTCCACTTT. Translation gives CASSEGRNSPLHF.